In its sample, the clone carrying this T cell receptor (beta chain) was seen a few times. TCRdb called the RT-PCR reads again in MiXCR, with one record for every CDR3 protein. In the table there are some 960,000 distinct CDR3 sequences, more than 15% of which are singletons. This sample was included in a study of patients and donors after allogeneic stem cell transplantation. The TCR originated in a human donor who was either an allogeneic HSCT recipient or a stem cell or donor lymphocyte infusion donor (not recorded which). It is not recorded whose cells these are; they may come from a transplant donor. Sequences were obtained from blood, either unsorted or a sorted T cell fraction (not recorded which).

In DNA form, the CDR3 reads TGCGCCAGCAGCTTGGCTGGACAGCAGTATTTT. It translates to CASSLAGQQYF. The rearrangement links TRBV5-1 to TRBJ2-3, with D perhaps matching TRBD1 (5 bases). The germline V and J ends were trimmed by 0 bases and 11 bases, with 7 bases remaining between them. The CDR3 consists of 11 residues. Germline V gene lookup returns CDR1 SGHRS and CDR2 YFSETQ.